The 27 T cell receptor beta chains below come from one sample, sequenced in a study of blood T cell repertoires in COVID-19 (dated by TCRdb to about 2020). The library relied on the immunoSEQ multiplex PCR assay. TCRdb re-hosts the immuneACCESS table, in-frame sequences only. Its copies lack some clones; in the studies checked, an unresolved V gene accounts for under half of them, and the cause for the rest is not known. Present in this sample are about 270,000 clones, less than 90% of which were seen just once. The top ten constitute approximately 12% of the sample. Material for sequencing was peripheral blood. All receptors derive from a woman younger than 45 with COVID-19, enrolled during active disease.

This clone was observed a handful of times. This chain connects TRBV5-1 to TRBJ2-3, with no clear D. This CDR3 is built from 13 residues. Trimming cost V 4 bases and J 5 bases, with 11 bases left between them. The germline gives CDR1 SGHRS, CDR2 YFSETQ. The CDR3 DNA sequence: TGCGCCAGCAGCCCGGTGGGCGAAGATACGCAGTATTTT. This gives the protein CASSPVGEDTQYF.

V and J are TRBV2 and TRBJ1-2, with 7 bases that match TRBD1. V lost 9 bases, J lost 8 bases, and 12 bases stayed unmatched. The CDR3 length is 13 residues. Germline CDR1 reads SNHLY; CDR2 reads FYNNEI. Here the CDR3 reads CARKGRGLEGYTF. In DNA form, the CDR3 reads TGTGCCAGAAAAGGAAGGGGGCTAGAGGGCTACACCTTC.

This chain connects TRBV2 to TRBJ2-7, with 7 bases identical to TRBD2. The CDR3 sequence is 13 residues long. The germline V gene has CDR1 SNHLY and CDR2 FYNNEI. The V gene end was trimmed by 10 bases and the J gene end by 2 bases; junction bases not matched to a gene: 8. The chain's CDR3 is CAIYVGRAYEQYF. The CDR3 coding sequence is TGTGCCATATACGTGGGGAGGGCCTACGAGCAGTACTTC.

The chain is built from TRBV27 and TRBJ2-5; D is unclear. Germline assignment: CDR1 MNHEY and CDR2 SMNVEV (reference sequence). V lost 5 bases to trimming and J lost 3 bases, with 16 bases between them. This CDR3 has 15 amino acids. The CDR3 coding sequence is TGTGCCAGCAGTCCTAGACTGGTTGAGGAAGAGACCCAGTACTTC. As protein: CASSPRLVEEETQYF.

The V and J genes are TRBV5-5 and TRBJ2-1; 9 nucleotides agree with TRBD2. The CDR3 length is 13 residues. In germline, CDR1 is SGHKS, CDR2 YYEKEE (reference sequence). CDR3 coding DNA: TGTGCGACCCTTGTAGCGGGGGTGAATGAGCAGTTCTTC. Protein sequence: CATLVAGVNEQFF.

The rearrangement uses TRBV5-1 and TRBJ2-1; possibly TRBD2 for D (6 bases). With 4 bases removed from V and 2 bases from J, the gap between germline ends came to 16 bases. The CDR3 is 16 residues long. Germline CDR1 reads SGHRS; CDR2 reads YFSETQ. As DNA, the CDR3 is TGCGCCAGCAGCGTAGGGCGTGGAGGGCCCTACAATGAGCAGTTCTTC. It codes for CASSVGRGGPYNEQFF.

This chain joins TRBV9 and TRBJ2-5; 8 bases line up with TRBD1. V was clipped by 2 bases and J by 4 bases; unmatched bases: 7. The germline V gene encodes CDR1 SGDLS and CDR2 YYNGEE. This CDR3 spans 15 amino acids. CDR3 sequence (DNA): TGTGCCAGCAGCGTGACCTTGACAGGGGCAGAGACCCAGTACTTC. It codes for CASSVTLTGAETQYF.

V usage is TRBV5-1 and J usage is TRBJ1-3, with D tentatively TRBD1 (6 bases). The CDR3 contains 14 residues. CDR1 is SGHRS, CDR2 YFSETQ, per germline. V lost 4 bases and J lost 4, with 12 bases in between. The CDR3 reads CASSVQGEGNTIYF. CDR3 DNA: TGCGCCAGCAGCGTACAGGGAGAAGGAAACACCATATATTTT. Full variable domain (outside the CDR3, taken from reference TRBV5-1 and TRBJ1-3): KAGVTQTPRYLIKTRGQQVTLSCSPISGHRSVSWYQQTPGQGLQFLFEYFSETQRNKGNFPGRFSGRQFSNSRSEMNVSTLELGDSALYLCASSVQGEGNTIYFGEGSWLTVV.

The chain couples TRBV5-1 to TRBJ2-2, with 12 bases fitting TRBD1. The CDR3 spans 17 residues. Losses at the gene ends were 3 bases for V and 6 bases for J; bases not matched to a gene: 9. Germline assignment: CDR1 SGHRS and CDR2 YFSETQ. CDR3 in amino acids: CASSSPRDRGRAGELFF. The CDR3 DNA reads TGCGCCAGCAGCTCCCCTCGGGACAGGGGGCGCGCCGGGGAGCTGTTTTTT.

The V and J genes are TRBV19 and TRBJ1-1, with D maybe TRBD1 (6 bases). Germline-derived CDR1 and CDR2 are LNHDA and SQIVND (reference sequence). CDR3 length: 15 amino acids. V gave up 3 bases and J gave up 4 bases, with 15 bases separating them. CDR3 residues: CASSMGGAGGTEAFF. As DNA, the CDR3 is TGTGCCAGTAGTATGGGGGGCGCGGGAGGCACTGAAGCTTTCTTT.

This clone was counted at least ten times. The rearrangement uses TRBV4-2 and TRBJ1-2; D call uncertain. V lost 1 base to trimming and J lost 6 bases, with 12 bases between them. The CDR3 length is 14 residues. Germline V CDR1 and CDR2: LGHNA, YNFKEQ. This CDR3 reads CASSQVGVSDGYTF. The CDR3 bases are TGTGCCAGCAGCCAAGTGGGAGTTTCGGATGGCTACACCTTC.

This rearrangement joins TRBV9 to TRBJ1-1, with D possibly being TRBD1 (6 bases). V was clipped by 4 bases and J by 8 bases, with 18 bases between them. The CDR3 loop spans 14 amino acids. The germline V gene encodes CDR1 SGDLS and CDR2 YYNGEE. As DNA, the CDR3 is TGTGCCAGCAGCCCTAAAATGGGGGCCATGGAAGCTTTCTTT. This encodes CASSPKMGAMEAFF.

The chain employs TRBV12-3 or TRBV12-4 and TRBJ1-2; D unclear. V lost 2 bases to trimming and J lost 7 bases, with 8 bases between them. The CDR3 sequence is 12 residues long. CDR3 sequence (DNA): TGTGCCAGCAGTTTAACAGTGCGTGGCTACACCTTC. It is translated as CASSLTVRGYTF.

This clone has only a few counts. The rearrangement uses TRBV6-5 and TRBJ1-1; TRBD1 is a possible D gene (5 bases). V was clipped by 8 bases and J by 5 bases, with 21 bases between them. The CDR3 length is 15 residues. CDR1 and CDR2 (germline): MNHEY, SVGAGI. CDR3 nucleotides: TGTGCCAGCGCGAGATCGGGGCCGGGGAGGACTGAAGCTTTCTTT. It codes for CASARSGPGRTEAFF.

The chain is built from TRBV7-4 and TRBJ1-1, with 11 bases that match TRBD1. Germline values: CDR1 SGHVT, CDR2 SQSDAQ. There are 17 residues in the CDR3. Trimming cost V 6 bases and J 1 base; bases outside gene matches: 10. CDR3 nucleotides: TGTGCCAGCAGTGCCTCCGGACAGGGGGCCGAGAACACTGAAGCTTTCTTT. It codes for CASSASGQGAENTEAFF.

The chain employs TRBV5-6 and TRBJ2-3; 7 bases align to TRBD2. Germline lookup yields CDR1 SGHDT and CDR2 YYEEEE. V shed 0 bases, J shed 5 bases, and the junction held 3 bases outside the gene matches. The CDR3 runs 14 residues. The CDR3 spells CASSLAAGEDTQYF. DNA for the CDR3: TGTGCCAGCAGCTTGGCGGCGGGGGAAGATACGCAGTATTTT.

The CDR3 nucleotides are TGTGCCACCAGCAGAGATGAGGGAGGAAGGCAGCCCCAGCATTTT. Protein: CATSRDEGGRQPQHF. The gene calls are TRBV15 and TRBJ1-5, with D hard to call. Trimming pared 0 bases from V and 7 bases from J, leaving 13 bases between. The CDR3 extends over 15 amino acids. CDR1 is LNHNV and CDR2 is YYDKDF in the germline V gene (reference sequence).

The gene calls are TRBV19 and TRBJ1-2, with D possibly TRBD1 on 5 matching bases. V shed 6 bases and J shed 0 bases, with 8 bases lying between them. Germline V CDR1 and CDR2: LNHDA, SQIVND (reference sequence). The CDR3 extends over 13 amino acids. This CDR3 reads CASSQTANYGYTF. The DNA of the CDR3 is TGTGCCAGTAGCCAGACAGCTAACTATGGCTACACCTTC.

CDR3 in amino acids: CASSSTPGTGEYEQYF. In DNA, the CDR3 is TGTGCCAGCAGCTCGACCCCCGGGACAGGGGAGTACGAGCAGTACTTC. The J gene is TRBJ2-7, the V gene TRBV7-9; 10 bases map to TRBD1. Trimming at V came to 4 bases and at J to 4 bases, leaving 10 bases not matched to a gene. This CDR3 has 16 residues. Germline V gives CDR1 SEHNR, CDR2 FQNEAQ (reference sequence).

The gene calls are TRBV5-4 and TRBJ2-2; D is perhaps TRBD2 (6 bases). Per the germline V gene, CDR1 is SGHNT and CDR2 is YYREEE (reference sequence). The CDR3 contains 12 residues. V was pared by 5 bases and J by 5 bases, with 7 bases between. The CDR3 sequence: CASRGLTGELFF. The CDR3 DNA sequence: TGTGCCAGCAGAGGACTAACCGGGGAGCTGTTTTTT.

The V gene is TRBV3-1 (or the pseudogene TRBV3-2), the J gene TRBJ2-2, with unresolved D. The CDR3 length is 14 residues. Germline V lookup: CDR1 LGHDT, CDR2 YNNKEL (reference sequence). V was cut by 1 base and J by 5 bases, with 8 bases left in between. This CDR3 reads CASSQVPGTGELFF. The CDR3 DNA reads TGTGCCAGCAGCCAAGTACCCGGGACCGGGGAGCTGTTTTTT.

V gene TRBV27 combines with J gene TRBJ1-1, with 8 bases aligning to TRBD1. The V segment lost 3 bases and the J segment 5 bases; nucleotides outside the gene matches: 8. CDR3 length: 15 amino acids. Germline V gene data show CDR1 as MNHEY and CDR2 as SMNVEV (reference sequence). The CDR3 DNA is TGTGCCAGCAGTTTCTCCCAGGGGGCAGTTACTGAAGCTTTCTTT. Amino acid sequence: CASSFSQGAVTEAFF.

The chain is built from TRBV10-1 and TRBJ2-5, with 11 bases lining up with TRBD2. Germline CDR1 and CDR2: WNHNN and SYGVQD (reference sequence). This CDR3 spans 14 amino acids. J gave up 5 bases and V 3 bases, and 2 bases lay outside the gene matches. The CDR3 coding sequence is TGCGCCAGCAGTGATCCTAGCGGGGGGGAGACCCAGTACTTC. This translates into CASSDPSGGETQYF.

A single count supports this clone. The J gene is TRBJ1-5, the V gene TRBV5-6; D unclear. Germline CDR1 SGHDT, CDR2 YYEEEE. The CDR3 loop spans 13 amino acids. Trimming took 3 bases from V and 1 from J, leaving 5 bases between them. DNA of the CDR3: TGTGCCAGCAGCTACAGAAGCAATCAGCCCCAGCATTTT. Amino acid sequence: CASSYRSNQPQHF.

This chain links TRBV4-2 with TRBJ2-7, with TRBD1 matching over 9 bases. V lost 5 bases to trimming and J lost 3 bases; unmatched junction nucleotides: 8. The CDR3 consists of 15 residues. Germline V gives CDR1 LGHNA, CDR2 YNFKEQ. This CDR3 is CASSFGTGNDYEQYF. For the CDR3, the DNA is TGTGCCAGCAGCTTCGGGACAGGGAATGACTACGAGCAGTACTTC.

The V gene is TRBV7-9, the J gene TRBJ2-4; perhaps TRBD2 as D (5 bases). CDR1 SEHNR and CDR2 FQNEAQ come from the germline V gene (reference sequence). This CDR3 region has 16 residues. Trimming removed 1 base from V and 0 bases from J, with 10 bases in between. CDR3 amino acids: CASSLGGVLAKNIQYF. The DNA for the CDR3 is TGTGCCAGCAGCTTAGGGGGAGTCCTAGCCAAAAACATTCAGTACTTC.

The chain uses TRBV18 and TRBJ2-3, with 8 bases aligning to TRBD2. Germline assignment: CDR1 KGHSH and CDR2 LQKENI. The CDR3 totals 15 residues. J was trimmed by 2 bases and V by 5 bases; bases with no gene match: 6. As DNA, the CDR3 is TGTGCCAGCTCATATACTAGCGGACACACAGATACGCAGTATTTT. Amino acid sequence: CASSYTSGHTDTQYF.